Presented here are 13 T cell receptor beta chains from one specimen sequenced in a study of T cell repertoires in cytomegalovirus infection. Each CDR3 protein is one row after TCRdb ran MiXCR on the reads. The data contain 650,000 to 900,000 distinct CDR3 sequences, 25% to 30% of them singletons. The antigens for these receptors are not known. The input for sequencing was cultured CD8+ T cells from PBMCs, taken from culture after CMV antigen stimulation. The source of these receptors is a human donor in good health (CMV status not recorded). Some clones in this sample may be carry-over from other donors' samples.

This clonotype appeared a few times. This chain links TRBV7-3 with TRBJ1-1, with D hard to call. Trimming took off 5 bases at V and 5 bases at J, with 15 bases between the two ends. The CDR3 is 14 amino acids. Germline-derived CDR1 and CDR2 are SGHTA and FQGTGA. The CDR3 DNA is TGTGCCAGCAGCCCATCCGGGAGGAGAACTGAAGCTTTCTTT. Translated, it gives CASSPSGRRTEAFF.

The chain uses TRBV12-3 or TRBV12-4 and TRBJ2-7; 12 bases map to TRBD1. Losses at the gene ends were 5 bases for V and 0 bases for J; bases not matched to a gene: 11. This CDR3 comprises 18 residues. As DNA, the CDR3 is TGTGCCAGCAGTGCTCCGGGACAGGGGGCCATCGGCTCCTACGAGCAGTACTTC. This translates into CASSAPGQGAIGSYEQYF.

Comment on this clonotype: At one boundary the junction diverges from the germline segment, which might be a read error. The V and J genes are TRBV4-1 and TRBJ2-5; 7 nucleotides line up with TRBD1. The CDR3 consists of 14 residues. From germline, CDR1 is MGHRA and CDR2 YSYEKL. The CDR3 sequence: CASSPEGQLETQYF. DNA of the CDR3: TGTGCCAGCAGCCCTGAGGGACAGTTAGAGACCCAGTACTTC.

This clonotype was counted many times. This chain uses TRBV7-9 with TRBJ1-6, with a weak D call TRBD1 (6 bases). Germline CDR1 reads SEHNR; CDR2 reads FQNEAQ (reference sequence). This CDR3 region has 14 residues. Trimming removed 2 bases from V and 6 bases from J, with 8 bases in between. The DNA for the CDR3 is TGTGCCAGCAGCTTATGGGGGCTTAATTCACCCCTCCACTTT. Residues: CASSLWGLNSPLHF.

This clonotype was counted many times. The rearrangement uses TRBV7-2 and TRBJ1-1; no clear D gene. V gave up 5 bases and J gave up 0 bases, with 7 bases separating them. The CDR3 consists of 13 residues. CDR1 and CDR2 from the germline V gene are SGHTA and FQGNSA. The CDR3 bases are TGTGCCAGCAGCGTTTACTTGAACACTGAAGCTTTCTTT. Translating gives CASSVYLNTEAFF. Full variable domain (rest looked up from reference TRBV7-2 and TRBJ1-1): GAGVSQSPSNKVTEKGKDVELRCDPISGHTALYWYRQSLGQGLEFLIYFQGNSAPDKSGLPSDRFSAERTGGSVSTLTIQRTQQEDSAVYLCASSVYLNTEAFFGQGTRLTVV.

This clonotype has just a few counts. The rearrangement links TRBV10-3 to TRBJ1-2; TRBD1 matches 8 bases. CDR1 is ENHRY and CDR2 is SYGVKD in the germline V gene. V gave up 1 base and J gave up 5 bases; unmatched junction bases: 6. The length of the CDR3 is 15 residues. CDR3 bases: TGTGCCATCAGTGAGTACCGGGACAGGACTTATGGCTACACCTTC. Encoded protein: CAISEYRDRTYGYTF.

CDR3 bases: TGCAGTGCTAGAAGGCGTCCAGTCAATGAGCAGTTCTTC. Translated: CSARRRPVNEQFF. The V gene is TRBV20-1, the J gene TRBJ2-1, with no clear D. Looked up from germline, CDR1 is DFQATT and CDR2 is SNEGSKA (reference sequence). Deletions cut 2 bases from V and 6 bases from J, with 11 bases between. The CDR3 covers 13 residues.

This clonotype was seen more than once but under ten times. The chain carries TRBV7-9 and TRBJ2-6; D is possibly TRBD2 (7 bases). CDR3 length equals 17 residues. Looked up from germline, CDR1 is SEHNR and CDR2 is FQNEAQ (reference sequence). V was trimmed by 2 bases and J by 2 bases, leaving 13 bases between them. As DNA, the CDR3 is TGTGCCAGCAGCTTATTAGGGGGGGGAGCTGGGGCCAACGTCCTGACTTTC. This encodes CASSLLGGGAGANVLTF.

This clonotype was seen a handful of times. The rearrangement links TRBV19 to TRBJ2-3; D remains ambiguous. Trimming shortened V by 5 bases and J by 2 bases, and 11 bases separated the two germline ends. The CDR3 spans 14 residues. The V gene's germline CDR1 is LNHDA and CDR2 SQIVND (reference sequence). The CDR3 loop reads CASSRSVYTDTQYF. DNA for the CDR3: TGTGCCAGTAGTCGGTCGGTTTACACAGATACGCAGTATTTT.

The chain joins TRBV4-1 to TRBJ2-1; 7 nucleotides line up with TRBD2. This CDR3 comprises 14 residues. CDR1 and CDR2 from the germline V gene are MGHRA and YSYEKL. Trimming at V came to 6 bases and at J to 6 bases, leaving 8 bases not matched to a gene. The CDR3 bases are TGCGCCAGCAGGGATCGGGGCGGGGGCAATGAGCAGTTCTTC. Its translation is CASRDRGGGNEQFF.

This chain uses TRBV12-3 or TRBV12-4 with TRBJ1-6; maybe TRBD1 (6 bases). CDR3 length: 13 residues. Trimming took off 11 bases at V and 7 bases at J, with 15 bases between the two ends. CDR3 region: CACRGAGNSPLHF. CDR3 nucleotides: TGTGCCTGCCGGGGGGCAGGAAATTCACCCCTCCACTTT.

Many counts were recorded for this clonotype. The rearrangement links TRBV7-2 to TRBJ2-3, with TRBD2 identical over 11 bases. Germline lookup yields CDR1 SGHTA and CDR2 FQGNSA. V gave up 3 bases and J gave up 3 bases; unmatched junction bases: 14. There are 19 residues in the CDR3. In DNA, the CDR3 is TGTGCCAGCAGCTTTCCTTTAGATATTACTAGCGGGGGAACAGATACGCAGTATTTT. Translated, it gives CASSFPLDITSGGTDTQYF.

The genes are TRBV7-9 and TRBJ1-3, with TRBD1 matching 7 bases. The V segment lost 4 bases and the J segment 1 base; nucleotides outside the gene matches: 10. CDR1 and CDR2 from the germline V gene are SEHNR and FQNEAQ (reference sequence). The CDR3 totals 17 residues. CDR3 in DNA: TGTGCCAGCAGCTCCTGGAACGACAGGGCTTCTGGAAACACCATATATTTT. Protein: CASSSWNDRASGNTIYF.